The 32 T cell receptor beta chains in this list originate from one sample, sequenced in a study of blood T cell repertoires in COVID-19. Assay: immunoSEQ multiplex PCR; the TCRdb copy retains only in-frame clones and omits some. The sample contains 53,000 or so clones, about 76% of which appear only once. The sequencing input was peripheral blood. The receptors were sampled from a man between 65 and 79 years old with active or convalescent COVID-19.

In this sample, this clone turned up a few times. This rearrangement joins TRBV7-8 to TRBJ1-4; 10 bases agree with TRBD1. The trim removed 4 bases at V and 1 base at J, leaving 9 bases unmatched. This CDR3 region has 18 residues. The germline gives CDR1 SGHVS, CDR2 FQNEAQ. The CDR3 protein is CASSSFFRDRGTNEKLFF. In DNA form, the CDR3 reads TGTGCCAGCAGCTCATTCTTCCGGGACAGGGGAACTAATGAAAAACTGTTTTTT.

The chain carries TRBV6-2 or TRBV6-3 and TRBJ2-1; 9 nucleotides match TRBD2. V lost 2 bases to trimming and J lost 7 bases; unmatched junction nucleotides: 9. Looked up from germline, CDR1 is MNHEY and CDR2 is SVGEGT. This CDR3 spans 16 amino acids. The CDR3 protein is CASSYRGGGGVNEQFF. CDR3 coding DNA: TGTGCCAGCAGTTACCGTGGAGGCGGGGGGGTGAATGAGCAGTTCTTC.

The V gene is TRBV21-1, the J gene TRBJ1-6; the table assigns TRBD1, which was not confirmed against the DNA. TRBV21-1 is listed as a pseudogene. The CDR3 length is 14 residues. Written as DNA, the CDR3 is TGTGCCAGCAGCAGGGACAGGGAAAATTCACCCCTCCACTTT. This gives the protein CASSRDRENSPLHF.

This chain connects TRBV11-2 to TRBJ1-2, with 7 bases aligning to TRBD1. With 4 bases clipped from V and 5 bases from J, the junction kept 4 bases outside the gene matches. CDR1 SGHAT and CDR2 FQNNGV come from the germline V gene. The CDR3 has 13 residues. The CDR3 loop reads CASSSDRVYGYTF. For the CDR3, the DNA is TGTGCCAGCAGCTCCGACAGGGTGTATGGCTACACCTTC.

This clone showed up just a few times. This chain uses TRBV25-1 with TRBJ2-1; 12 nucleotides match TRBD2. CDR1 MGHDK and CDR2 SYGVNS come from the germline V gene. The CDR3 has 18 amino acids. Germline trimming cut 4 bases from V and 7 bases from J; bases unmatched to any gene: 14. CDR3 sequence reads: CASSVSRSASGRVNEQFF. The CDR3 nucleotides are TGTGCCAGCAGTGTATCACGATCGGCTAGCGGGAGGGTAAATGAGCAGTTCTTC.

The chain uses TRBV27 and TRBJ2-7; TRBD2 is a possible D gene (5 bases). Per the germline V gene, CDR1 is MNHEY and CDR2 is SMNVEV (reference sequence). The ends were cut back, 3 bases at V and 1 base at J, with 10 bases in the middle. The CDR3 runs 14 residues. The CDR3 bases are TGTGCCAGCAGTTTCGGGCCGGGATCCTACGAGCAGTACTTC. Amino acid sequence: CASSFGPGSYEQYF.

This clone occurred many times. The gene calls are TRBV6-1 and TRBJ1-2, with 7 bases that match TRBD1. Losses at the gene ends were 2 bases for V and 6 bases for J; bases not matched to a gene: 6. CDR1 MNHNS and CDR2 SASEGT come from the germline V gene. The CDR3 sequence is 14 residues long. This chain's CDR3 is CASSERQGRDGYTF. CDR3 bases: TGTGCCAGCAGTGAAAGACAGGGTCGGGATGGCTACACCTTC.

The rearrangement links TRBV3-1 (or the pseudogene TRBV3-2) to TRBJ2-2, with 8 positions matching TRBD2. The CDR3 covers 16 residues. J was trimmed by 2 bases and V by 5 bases; bases with no gene match: 7. Germline V CDR1 and CDR2: LGHDT, YNNKEL (reference sequence). The CDR3 loop is CASSLPGLDNTGELFF. The CDR3 DNA reads TGTGCCAGCAGCTTACCGGGACTAGATAACACCGGGGAGCTGTTTTTT.

In its sample, this clone was seen a few times. Other nucleotide sequences from this sample produce the same CDR3. The gene calls are TRBV7-3 and TRBJ2-1, with 8 bases identical to TRBD1. V lost 5 bases to trimming and J lost 6 bases; unmatched junction nucleotides: 6. The CDR3 covers 14 residues. CDR1 is SGHTA and CDR2 is FQGTGA in the germline V gene. The CDR3, as DNA: TGTGCCAGCAGCCCCGGACAGGGAATCAATGAGCAGTTCTTC. This translates into CASSPGQGINEQFF. The full variable domain, rest sourced from reference TRBV7-3 and TRBJ2-1, is GAGVSQTPSNKVTEKGKYVELRCDPISGHTALYWYRQSLGQGPEFLIYFQGTGAADDSGLPNDRFFAVRPEGSVSTLKIQRTERGDSAVYLCASSPGQGINEQFFGPGTRLTVL.

The chain joins TRBV5-1 to TRBJ2-5; D may be TRBD1 (6 bases). Between the trimmed V and J ends, which lost 4 bases and 1 base, there was a span of 17 bases. There are 16 residues in the CDR3. Germline V lookup: CDR1 SGHRS, CDR2 YFSETQ. The DNA for the CDR3 is TGCGCCAGCAGCCCTGAACCACAGGGTATCCAAGAGACCCAGTACTTC. Its translation: CASSPEPQGIQETQYF.

The chain recombines TRBV2 with TRBJ1-2; 7 bases map to TRBD1. Germline assignment: CDR1 SNHLY and CDR2 FYNNEI. The CDR3 has 13 residues. Trimming removed 1 base from V and 5 bases from J; junction bases left unmatched: 1. In DNA form, the CDR3 reads TGTGCCAGCAGTGAAGAACAGGGGTATGGCTACACCTTC. Its protein product is CASSEEQGYGYTF.

The chain combines TRBV10-3 with TRBJ2-4; TRBD1 aligns across 10 bases. V shed 2 bases and J 7 bases; nucleotides not matched to a gene: 5. This CDR3 comprises 15 residues. Looked up from germline, CDR1 is ENHRY and CDR2 is SYGVKD. DNA for the CDR3: TGTGCCATCAGTGAGGGGGACAGGGGTTCGAACATTCAGTACTTC. Its translation: CAISEGDRGSNIQYF.

This clone has a count of ten or more. This chain joins TRBV19 and TRBJ1-1; D possibly corresponds to TRBD1 (5 bases). Germline V gene data show CDR1 as LNHDA and CDR2 as SQIVND (reference sequence). This CDR3 has 14 amino acids. Trimming stripped 5 bases from V and 1 base from J, with 11 bases between. CDR3 region: CASSPRQGNTEAFF. The CDR3 DNA sequence: TGTGCCAGTAGTCCCCGGCAGGGGAACACTGAAGCTTTCTTT.

The CDR3 DNA follows: TGCGCCAGCAGCTTGGGTCACGGGGAGCTGTTTTTT. It specifies CASSLGHGELFF. J is TRBJ2-2 and V is TRBV5-1; no clear D. CDR3 length equals 12 residues. V was trimmed by 0 bases and J by 7 bases, leaving 4 bases between them. Looked up from germline, CDR1 is SGHRS and CDR2 is YFSETQ.

This chain connects TRBV27 to TRBJ2-1; possibly TRBD1 for D (6 bases). The germline V and J ends were trimmed by 1 base and 8 bases, with 15 bases remaining between them. This CDR3 comprises 15 residues. CDR1 and CDR2 (germline): MNHEY, SMNVEV (reference sequence). The chain's CDR3 is CASSLFGGSIHEQFF. In DNA form, the CDR3 reads TGTGCCAGCAGTTTATTTGGGGGCAGTATACATGAGCAGTTCTTC.

This clone was detected only a few times. The chain uses TRBV3-1 (or the pseudogene TRBV3-2) and TRBJ1-4; no reliable D call. CDR3 length equals 15 residues. The germline V and J ends were trimmed by 0 bases and 8 bases, with 13 bases remaining between them. Germline V gene data show CDR1 as LGHDT and CDR2 as YNNKEL (reference sequence). This CDR3 reads CASSQEFRIGEKLFF. In DNA form, the CDR3 reads TGTGCCAGCAGCCAAGAATTCCGGATCGGGGAAAAACTGTTTTTT.

The chain combines TRBV7-8 with TRBJ1-3, with 8 positions matching TRBD1. This CDR3 spans 17 amino acids. CDR1 and CDR2 from the germline V gene are SGHVS and FQNEAQ. V gave up 2 bases and J gave up 1 base; unmatched junction bases: 7. CDR3 amino acids: CASSLRQGLLSGNTIYF. For the CDR3, the DNA is TGTGCCAGCAGCTTACGACAGGGGCTCCTTTCTGGAAACACCATATATTTT.

This clone has just one count. The chain has TRBV6-4 and TRBJ2-3; TRBD2 might be the D (6 bases). Per the germline V gene, CDR1 is MRHNA and CDR2 is SNTAGT. The CDR3 is made up of 17 amino acids. V lost 6 bases and J lost 1, with 20 bases in between. The DNA of the CDR3 is TGTGCCAGCAGGACGACCGGGACTTCCAAACGCACAGATACGCAGTATTTT. It translates to CASRTTGTSKRTDTQYF.

This chain uses TRBV7-2 with TRBJ2-2; TRBD2 agrees at 10 bases. The V gene end was trimmed by 4 bases and the J gene end by 6 bases; junction bases not matched to a gene: 5. Germline lookup yields CDR1 SGHTA and CDR2 FQGNSA. The CDR3 consists of 15 residues. The CDR3 sequence is CASSWLAGAPGELFF. The CDR3 coding sequence is TGTGCCAGCAGCTGGCTAGCGGGAGCACCCGGGGAGCTGTTTTTT.

The chain carries TRBV27 and TRBJ1-4; 9 bases line up with TRBD1. Trimming took 7 bases from V and 7 from J; bases not matched to a gene: 7. CDR3 length: 14 amino acids. Looked up from germline, CDR1 is MNHEY and CDR2 is SMNVEV (reference sequence). The CDR3 nucleotides read TGTGCCAGCATGAGGGGGACAGGGTCTGAAAAACTGTTTTTT. It specifies CASMRGTGSEKLFF.

The rearrangement links TRBV18 to TRBJ2-1; 7 bases fit TRBD1. V dropped 3 bases and J dropped 0; count of bases not matched to a gene: 2. The CDR3 runs to 15 residues. Germline V gene data show CDR1 as KGHSH and CDR2 as LQKENI. The CDR3 spells CASSPGQSSYNEQFF. The CDR3 DNA sequence: TGTGCCAGCTCACCGGGACAGAGCTCCTACAATGAGCAGTTCTTC.

The chain uses TRBV2 and TRBJ1-2; D remains unclear. Germline CDR1 SNHLY, CDR2 FYNNEI. This CDR3 region has 13 residues. The V end lost 0 bases, the J end lost 4 bases, and 6 bases lay between the germline ends. CDR3 nucleotides: TGTGCCAGCAGTGAAGCCCCTAGCTATGGCTACACCTTC. Encoded protein: CASSEAPSYGYTF.

The chain links TRBV6-5 to TRBJ1-1, with D possibly TRBD1 on 6 matching bases. The CDR3 runs to 15 residues. V was shortened by 5 bases and J by 1 base, with 14 bases between the two germline ends. Germline CDR1 is MNHEY and CDR2 is SVGAGI. The CDR3 sequence is CASSPSQGRNTEAFF. The DNA of the CDR3 is TGTGCCAGCAGTCCATCGCAGGGGAGGAACACTGAAGCTTTCTTT.

The chain recombines TRBV18 with TRBJ1-4; 8 bases agree with TRBD1. V dropped 6 bases and J dropped 1; count of bases not matched to a gene: 7. Germline V gene sequence: CDR1 KGHSH, CDR2 LQKENI. The CDR3 contains 16 residues. This CDR3 reads CASSPGQGGTNEKLFF. The CDR3 region has the DNA TGTGCCAGCTCTCCTGGACAGGGCGGAACTAATGAAAAACTGTTTTTT.

The chain links TRBV28 to TRBJ1-4; D perhaps matches TRBD1 (5 bases). The CDR3 length is 15 residues. Germline lookup yields CDR1 MDHEN and CDR2 SYDVKM. V was cut by 5 bases and J by 2 bases, with 12 bases left in between. The CDR3 DNA reads as TGTGCCAGCAGTGCGTGGGGGGGTACTAATGAAAAACTGTTTTTT. As protein: CASSAWGGTNEKLFF. Complete variable domain (other parts from reference TRBV28 and TRBJ1-4): DVKVTQSSRYLVKRTGEKVFLECVQDMDHENMFWYRQDPGLGLRLIYFSYDVKMKEKGDIPEGYSVSREKKERFSLILESASTNQTSMYLCASSAWGGTNEKLFFGSGTQLSVL.

This clone has only a few counts. This rearrangement joins TRBV6-1 to TRBJ1-2; D possibly corresponds to TRBD1 (6 bases). CDR1 is MNHNS and CDR2 is SASEGT in the germline V gene. The CDR3 runs 16 residues. V dropped 1 base and J dropped 2 bases, with 14 bases sitting between them. The CDR3 loop is CASSEGTAGDNYGYTF. The CDR3 coding sequence is TGTGCCAGCAGTGAAGGCACCGCAGGGGACAACTATGGCTACACCTTC.

This chain uses TRBV3-1 (or the pseudogene TRBV3-2) with TRBJ1-2; a weak D match, TRBD1 (6 bases). The germline V gene encodes CDR1 LGHDT and CDR2 YNNKEL (reference sequence). There are 15 residues in the CDR3. Deletions cut 4 bases from V and 7 bases from J, with 19 bases between. The CDR3 here is CASSLPSQGQAGYTF. In nucleotides, the CDR3 is TGTGCCAGCAGCCTCCCCTCCCAGGGGCAGGCTGGCTACACCTTC.

A few counts support this clone. This sequence joins TRBV19 and TRBJ1-4, with TRBD1 matching 7 bases. Germline V CDR1 and CDR2: LNHDA, SQIVND (reference sequence). V lost 8 bases to trimming and J lost 4 bases; unmatched junction nucleotides: 10. This CDR3 has 15 residues. CDR3 DNA sequence: TGTGCCAGTTCAACGGTGGGGACAGATAATGAAAAACTGTTTTTT. This gives the protein CASSTVGTDNEKLFF. The variable domain in full, with the rest retrieved from reference TRBV19 and TRBJ1-4, is DGGITQSPKYLFRKEGQNVTLSCEQNLNHDAMYWYRQDPGQGLRLIYYSQIVNDFQKGDIAEGYSVSREKKESFPLTVTSAQKNPTAFYLCASSTVGTDNEKLFFGSGTQLSVL.

This clone is medium-sized in the sample. The rearrangement uses TRBV27 and TRBJ1-5; no firm D call. Germline CDR1 is MNHEY and CDR2 is SMNVEV (reference sequence). Trimming pared 5 bases from V and 7 bases from J, leaving 18 bases between. This CDR3 contains 15 residues. As DNA, the CDR3 is TGTGCCAGCAGTCCTACGACAAGAGGGTACCAGCCCCAGCATTTT. It translates to CASSPTTRGYQPQHF.

This clone was detected only a few times. The V call is TRBV21-1, the J call TRBJ2-1; TRBD2 is the table's D call and was not checked against the DNA. TRBV21-1 is an annotated pseudogene. The CDR3 is 19 residues long. The CDR3 sequence: CASSRGLAGRRSSYNEQFF. The CDR3 nucleotides are TGTGCCAGCAGCAGAGGACTAGCGGGGCGCCGAAGCTCCTACAATGAGCAGTTCTTC.

V is TRBV19 and J is TRBJ2-1; 8 bases fit TRBD2. The CDR3 is 15 residues long. The germline gives CDR1 LNHDA, CDR2 SQIVND (reference sequence). Trimming removed 5 bases from V and 12 bases from J; junction bases left unmatched: 15. The chain's CDR3 is CASSGGLGWGMGQFF. The CDR3 DNA reads TGTGCCAGTAGTGGGGGACTAGGTTGGGGAATGGGGCAGTTCTTC.

J is TRBJ1-2 and V is TRBV7-2, with 7 bases identical to TRBD1. Germline assignment: CDR1 SGHTA and CDR2 FQGNSA. This CDR3 spans 16 amino acids. Trimming cost V 5 bases and J 0 bases; bases outside gene matches: 9. This chain's CDR3 is CASSPRDRQANYGYTF. The CDR3 DNA is TGTGCCAGCAGCCCTAGGGACAGACAAGCTAACTATGGCTACACCTTC. Looking up the rest from reference TRBV7-2 and TRBJ1-2 gives the full variable domain: GAGVSQSPSNKVTEKGKDVELRCDPISGHTALYWYRQSLGQGLEFLIYFQGNSAPDKSGLPSDRFSAERTGGSVSTLTIQRTQQEDSAVYLCASSPRDRQANYGYTFGSGTRLTVV.